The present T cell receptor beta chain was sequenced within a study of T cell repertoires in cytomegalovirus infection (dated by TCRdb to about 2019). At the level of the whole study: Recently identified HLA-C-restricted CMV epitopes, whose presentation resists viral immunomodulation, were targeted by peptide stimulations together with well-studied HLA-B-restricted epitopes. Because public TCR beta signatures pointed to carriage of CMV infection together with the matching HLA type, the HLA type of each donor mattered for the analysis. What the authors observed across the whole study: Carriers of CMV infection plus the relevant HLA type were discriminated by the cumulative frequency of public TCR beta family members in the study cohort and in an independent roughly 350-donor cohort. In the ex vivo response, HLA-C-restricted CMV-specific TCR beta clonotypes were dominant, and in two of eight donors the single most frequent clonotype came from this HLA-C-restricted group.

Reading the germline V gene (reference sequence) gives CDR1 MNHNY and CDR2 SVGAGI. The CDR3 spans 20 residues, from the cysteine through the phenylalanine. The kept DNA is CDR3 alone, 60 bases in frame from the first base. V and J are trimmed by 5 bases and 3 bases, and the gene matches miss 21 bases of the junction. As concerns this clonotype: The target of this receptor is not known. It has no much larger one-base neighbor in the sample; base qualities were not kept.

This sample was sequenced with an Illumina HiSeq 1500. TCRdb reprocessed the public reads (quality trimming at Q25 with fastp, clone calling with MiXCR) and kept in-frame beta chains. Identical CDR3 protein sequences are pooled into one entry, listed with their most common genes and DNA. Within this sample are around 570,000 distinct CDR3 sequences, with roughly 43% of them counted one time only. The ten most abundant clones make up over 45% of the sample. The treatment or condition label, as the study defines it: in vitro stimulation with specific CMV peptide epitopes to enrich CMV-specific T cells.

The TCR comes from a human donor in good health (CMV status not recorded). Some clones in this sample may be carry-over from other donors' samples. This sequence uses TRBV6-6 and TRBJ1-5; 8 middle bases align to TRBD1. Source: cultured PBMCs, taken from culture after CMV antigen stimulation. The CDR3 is CASSPPPKTDRDLFNQPQHF. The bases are TGTGCCAGCAGTCCCCCCCCCAAGACGGACAGGGACCTCTTCAATCAGCCCCAGCATTTT.